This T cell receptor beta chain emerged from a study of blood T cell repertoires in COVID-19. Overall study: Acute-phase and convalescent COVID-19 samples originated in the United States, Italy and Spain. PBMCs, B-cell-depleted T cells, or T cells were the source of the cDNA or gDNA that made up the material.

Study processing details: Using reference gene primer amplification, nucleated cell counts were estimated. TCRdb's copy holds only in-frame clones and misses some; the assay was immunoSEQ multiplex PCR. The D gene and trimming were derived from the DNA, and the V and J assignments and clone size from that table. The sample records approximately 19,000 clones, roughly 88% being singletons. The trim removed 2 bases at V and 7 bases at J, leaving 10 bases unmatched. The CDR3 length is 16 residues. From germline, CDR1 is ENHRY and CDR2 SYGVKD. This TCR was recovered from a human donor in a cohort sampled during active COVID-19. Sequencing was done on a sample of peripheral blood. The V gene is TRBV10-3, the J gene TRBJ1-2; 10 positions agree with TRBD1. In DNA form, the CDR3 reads TGTGCCATCAGTGAGCACTCCGGGACAGGGGCTAGTGGCTACACCTTC. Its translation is CAISEHSGTGASGYTF.